This TCR beta chain is drawn from a study of blood T cell repertoires in COVID-19. The CDR3 covers 14 residues. The germline V gene has CDR1 SGDLS and CDR2 YYNGEE. V was clipped by 3 bases and J by 7 bases; unmatched bases: 3. Original data processing: Amplification with reference gene primers provided the estimates of nucleated cell counts. This table comes from immunoSEQ multiplex PCR, and its TCRdb copy is limited to in-frame clones, with some not included. The D gene and trimming were derived from the DNA, and the V and J assignments and clone size from that table. The sample contains more than 90,000 clones, over 70% of which appear only once.

This sequence originates from a woman older than 75 with acute or convalescent COVID-19. Sequences were obtained from peripheral blood. The chain links TRBV9 to TRBJ1-6, with 8 bases that match TRBD1. CDR3 DNA sequence: TGTGCCAGCAGCGGGCAGGGGGCGAATTCACCCCTCCACTTT. Translating it yields CASSGQGANSPLHF. Supplemented by reference TRBV9 and TRBJ1-6, the full variable domain reads DSGVTQTPKHLITATGQRVTLRCSPRSGDLSVYWYQQSLDQGLQFLIQYYNGEERAKGNILERFSAQQFPDLHSELNLSSLELGDSALYFCASSGQGANSPLHFGNGTRLTVT.